This T cell receptor beta chain appears in the sequencing data of a study of cytomegalovirus exposure and HLA in healthy donors. The study ran its PCR with 60 Vbeta and 13 Jbeta primers. Using immunoSEQ multiplex PCR, the repertoire was profiled, and TCRdb retains in-frame clones only, with some absent. The table shows roughly 100,000 clones, with approximately 86% occurring only once. The CDR3 is made up of 13 amino acids. V gave up 4 bases and J gave up 5 bases; unmatched junction bases: 3. Per germline, CDR1 PRHDT and CDR2 FYEKMQ (reference sequence). Findings of the study overall: In a later analysis, HLA-C alleles had the fewest associated TCRs, DRB1 alleles the most. In a later analysis, a missense DCLRE1C variant was linked to TCR beta V- and J-gene trimming.

Details on this clone: Its antigen is unidentified.

The source material was PBMCs. The chain recombines TRBV13 with TRBJ2-7, with 9 bases matching TRBD1. This TCR was recovered from a man between 18 and 35 years old in good health and CMV-seronegative. As DNA, the CDR3 is TGTGCCAGCAGCTCGGACAGGGGAAACGAGCAGTACTTC. Protein: CASSSDRGNEQYF.